The 29 T cell receptor beta chains below all came from one sample that was sequenced in a study of STAT5B mutations in CD4+ large granular lymphocyte leukemia. Here immunoSEQ multiplex PCR was the method, and the copy in TCRdb shows in-frame clones only, minus some. This table has 23,000 or so clones, 75% to 85% appearing once. Sequenced: CD4+ T cells from blood buffy coats. These receptors were taken from a human donor in good health.

The CDR3 coding sequence is TGTGCCAGCAGCCTCCGAGGGGGTACCGGGGAGCTGTTTTTT. This encodes CASSLRGGTGELFF. The chain has TRBV5-6 and TRBJ2-2; D perhaps matches TRBD1 (6 bases). Germline V gene data show CDR1 as SGHDT and CDR2 as YYEEEE. The V end was cut by 4 bases, the J end by 5 bases, with 12 bases between. CDR3 length: 14 amino acids.

This clone has more than one count but fewer than ten. The V call is TRBV2, the J call TRBJ2-2; D is possibly TRBD1 (6 bases). V lost 6 bases, J lost 1 base, and 6 bases lay in between. Germline V gene data show CDR1 as SNHLY and CDR2 as FYNNEI. The CDR3 has 13 residues. In DNA form, the CDR3 reads TGTGCCAGCAGGGGACAGAACACCGGGGAGCTGTTTTTT. As protein: CASRGQNTGELFF.

The J gene is TRBJ2-7, the V gene TRBV7-8; 9 bases agree with TRBD2. V trimming: 4 bases; J trimming: 5 bases; junction bases outside the gene matches: 21. CDR1 and CDR2 (germline): SGHVS, FQNEAQ. The CDR3 runs to 19 residues. CDR3 loop: CASSSLRAGGSPSPHEQYF. The CDR3 coding sequence is TGTGCCAGCAGCTCCCTCCGAGCGGGAGGCTCCCCCTCTCCCCACGAGCAGTACTTC.

This chain connects TRBV4-1 to TRBJ2-3; 9 nucleotides match TRBD2. The ends lost 2 bases at V and 4 bases at J; junction bases unmatched: 19. The CDR3 covers 20 residues. Germline assignment: CDR1 MGHRA and CDR2 YSYEKL. The CDR3, as DNA: TGCGCCAGCAGCCAAAAGACTAGCGGAGGGTCCTTTGTGGGAGCAGATACGCAGTATTTT. Amino acids: CASSQKTSGGSFVGADTQYF.

This clone was seen just once. This chain connects TRBV9 to TRBJ2-2; D gene uncertain. The CDR3 extends over 12 amino acids. Trimming cost V 7 bases and J 0 bases, with 4 bases left between them. Germline values: CDR1 SGDLS, CDR2 YYNGEE. The CDR3 reads CASSTNTGELFF. CDR3 coding DNA: TGTGCCAGCTCCACGAACACCGGGGAGCTGTTTTTT.

The chain has TRBV10-3 and TRBJ2-5; 9 nucleotides agree with TRBD2. The CDR3 runs to 17 residues. V was pared by 2 bases and J by 3 bases, with 10 bases of the junction left unmatched. Germline loops: CDR1 ENHRY, CDR2 SYGVKD. The CDR3 DNA sequence: TGTGCCATCAGTGAGCGAGGAGGGCTAGCGGGAAAAGAGACCCAGTACTTC. It translates to CAISERGGLAGKETQYF.

The chain links TRBV30 to TRBJ2-5; D possibly corresponds to TRBD2 (6 bases). Looked up from germline, CDR1 is GTSNPN and CDR2 is SVGIG (reference sequence). The CDR3 sequence is 14 residues long. The germline V and J ends were trimmed by 0 bases and 2 bases, with 10 bases remaining between them. The CDR3 sequence is CAWSVSLAQETQYF. The CDR3 nucleotides are TGTGCCTGGAGTGTATCGCTAGCGCAAGAGACCCAGTACTTC.

This clone showed up just a few times. The chain recombines TRBV11-3 with TRBJ2-2, with D maybe TRBD2 (6 bases). CDR3 length: 17 residues. Germline loops: CDR1 SGHNT, CDR2 YENEEA. Trimming stripped 5 bases from V and 0 bases from J, with 16 bases between. The DNA of the CDR3 is TGTGCCAGCAGCCTAGGAGGGTGGGGCACGAACACCGGGGAGCTGTTTTTT. It codes for CASSLGGWGTNTGELFF.

This clone was picked up one time. The rearrangement joins TRBV5-5 to TRBJ2-5; 7 bases are shared with TRBD2. The trim removed 4 bases at V and 7 bases at J, leaving 1 base unmatched. CDR3 size: 11 residues. Per germline, CDR1 SGHKS and CDR2 YYEKEE (reference sequence). Here the CDR3 reads CASSTGGTQYF. The CDR3 DNA sequence: TGTGCCAGCAGCACGGGAGGGACCCAGTACTTC.

The chain carries TRBV7-9 and TRBJ1-1; D possibly corresponds to TRBD1 (5 bases). The V and J ends lost 5 bases and 3 bases respectively, with 10 bases between them. This CDR3 is built from 13 residues. Germline V CDR1 and CDR2: SEHNR, FQNEAQ (reference sequence). As DNA, the CDR3 is TGTGCCAGCAGCCCCACAGGATACACTGAAGCTTTCTTT. Its translation: CASSPTGYTEAFF.

The CDR3 DNA reads as TGTGCCAGCAGTGAATCGGGAAACACCATATATTTT. It is translated as CASSESGNTIYF. The rearrangement uses TRBV25-1 and TRBJ1-3, with D hard to call. Trimming cost V 1 base and J 4 bases, with 2 bases left between them. Germline CDR1 and CDR2: MGHDK and SYGVNS. The CDR3 sequence is 12 residues long. Based on the CDR3 plus reference TRBV25-1 and TRBJ1-3, the full variable domain is EADIYQTPRYLVIGTGKKITLECSQTMGHDKMYWYQQDPGMELHLIHYSYGVNSTEKGDLSSESTVSRIRTEHFPLTLESARPSHTSQYLCASSESGNTIYFGEGSWLTVV.

A single count supports this clone. The rearrangement joins TRBV15 to TRBJ2-5; D might be TRBD2 (6 bases). The V end lost 0 bases, the J end lost 5 bases, and 10 bases lay between the germline ends. The CDR3 is 14 amino acids. Germline loops: CDR1 LNHNV, CDR2 YYDKDF (reference sequence). CDR3 bases: TGTGCCACCAGCAGAGATACCGGGGGTGAGACCCAGTACTTC. It translates to CATSRDTGGETQYF.

A few counts support this clone. V is TRBV6-1 and J is TRBJ2-7, with 11 bases lining up with TRBD2. The V and J ends lost 5 bases and 3 bases, in that order; junction bases with no gene match: 3. The CDR3 totals 14 residues. The germline V gene has CDR1 MNHNS and CDR2 SASEGT. The CDR3 region has the DNA TGTGCCAGCAGTACTAGCGGGAGTGTCTACGAGCAGTACTTC. Translation gives CASSTSGSVYEQYF.

This clone was detected once. CDR3 residues: CASSRTSGIDNEQFF. In nucleotides, the CDR3 is TGTGCCAGCTCACGAACTAGCGGGATCGACAATGAGCAGTTCTTC. The chain employs TRBV18 and TRBJ2-1; 10 bases agree with TRBD2. J lost 5 bases, V lost 4 bases, and 5 bases had no gene match. Germline V CDR1 and CDR2: KGHSH, LQKENI. CDR3 size: 15 residues.

J is TRBJ2-1 and V is TRBV7-6, with 10 bases matching TRBD2. Per the germline V gene, CDR1 is SGHVS and CDR2 is FNYEAQ. The CDR3 has 15 amino acids. Trimming at V came to 2 bases and at J to 8 bases, leaving 6 bases not matched to a gene. This CDR3 is CASSLNLAGVDEQFF. As DNA, the CDR3 is TGTGCCAGCAGCTTAAATCTAGCGGGAGTTGATGAGCAGTTCTTC. Filled out from reference TRBV7-6 and TRBJ2-1, the complete variable domain reads GAGVSQSPRYKVTKRGQDVALRCDPISGHVSLYWYRQALGQGPEFLTYFNYEAQQDKSGLPNDRFSAERPEGSISTLTIQRTEQRDSAMYRCASSLNLAGVDEQFFGPGTRLTVL.

The chain carries TRBV2 and TRBJ1-1; no clear D gene. In germline, CDR1 is SNHLY, CDR2 FYNNEI. V was trimmed by 7 bases and J by 0 bases, leaving 12 bases between them. The CDR3 length is 14 residues. In DNA, the CDR3 is TGTGCCAGCATCCGAGGACGGATGAACACTGAAGCTTTCTTT. Translation gives CASIRGRMNTEAFF.

This chain uses TRBV28 with TRBJ2-3, with 10 bases that match TRBD1. Trimming removed 10 bases from V and 4 bases from J; junction bases left unmatched: 5. The CDR3 extends over 13 amino acids. CDR1 is MDHEN, CDR2 SYDVKM, per germline. The CDR3 reads CATQTGGSDTQYF. CDR3 coding DNA: TGTGCCACCCAGACAGGGGGCTCAGATACGCAGTATTTT.

V is TRBV19 and J is TRBJ1-5, with a weak D call TRBD1 (5 bases). Germline V gene data show CDR1 as LNHDA and CDR2 as SQIVND (reference sequence). This CDR3 contains 15 residues. V dropped 5 bases and J dropped 0 bases, with 11 bases sitting between them. The CDR3 nucleotides read TGTGCCAGTAGTCCGGGGACGGGTAGCAATCAGCCCCAGCATTTT. It encodes CASSPGTGSNQPQHF.

The V and J genes are TRBV11-1 and TRBJ2-5; 11 bases agree with TRBD1. The V gene's germline CDR1 is SGHAT and CDR2 FQDESV (reference sequence). The V gene end was trimmed by 5 bases and the J gene end by 2 bases; junction bases not matched to a gene: 4. CDR3 size: 15 residues. This chain's CDR3 is CASSPDRGRQETQYF. CDR3 DNA sequence: TGTGCCAGCAGCCCGGACAGGGGGCGACAAGAGACCCAGTACTTC.

The rearrangement links TRBV7-2 to TRBJ2-1, with D perhaps TRBD1 (5 bases). Germline lookup yields CDR1 SGHTA and CDR2 FQGNSA. Trimming took off 7 bases at V and 1 base at J, with 11 bases between the two ends. The CDR3 consists of 14 residues. The CDR3 DNA is TGTGCCAGCATCCCCGACAGTTCCTACAATGAGCAGTTCTTC. Encoded protein: CASIPDSSYNEQFF.

The chain employs TRBV10-2 and TRBJ2-1; 7 bases agree with TRBD1. From germline, CDR1 is WSHSY and CDR2 SAAADI. With 4 bases clipped from V and 15 bases from J, the junction kept 9 bases outside the gene matches. This CDR3 is built from 12 residues. The CDR3 DNA sequence: TGCGCCAGCAGTGTGGGACAGTCCTTACTGTTCTTC. Translation: CASSVGQSLLFF.

The CDR3 reads CASSGGVAQFF. In DNA, the CDR3 is TGTGCCAGCAGTGGCGGTGTAGCCCAGTTCTTC. The rearrangement links TRBV2 to TRBJ2-1; D ambiguous. V shed 4 bases and J shed 13 bases, with 11 bases lying between them. This CDR3 comprises 11 residues. The germline CDR1 and CDR2 sequences are SNHLY and FYNNEI.

This clone has only one observation. The chain couples TRBV7-7 to TRBJ2-1; D might be TRBD1 (5 bases). This CDR3 comprises 16 residues. Trimming cost V 0 bases and J 0 bases, with 9 bases left between them. Per the germline V gene, CDR1 is SSHAT and CDR2 is FNYEAQ (reference sequence). CDR3 sequence reads: CASSLAPTASYNEQFF. In nucleotides, the CDR3 is TGTGCCAGCAGCTTAGCCCCGACAGCCTCCTACAATGAGCAGTTCTTC.

This clone appeared a single time. The chain couples TRBV30 to TRBJ1-1; 9 nucleotides agree with TRBD1. V gave up 5 bases and J gave up 1 base; unmatched junction bases: 5. This CDR3 region has 14 residues. Germline V CDR1 and CDR2: GTSNPN, SVGIG (reference sequence). The CDR3 bases are TGTGCCTGGGGGACAGGGAGGTGGAACACTGAAGCTTTCTTT. Residues: CAWGTGRWNTEAFF.

V usage is TRBV10-3 and J usage is TRBJ2-1, with TRBD2 matching 14 bases. The CDR3 contains 16 residues. V trimming: 6 bases; J trimming: 4 bases; junction bases outside the gene matches: 5. Germline V gene sequence: CDR1 ENHRY, CDR2 SYGVKD. The DNA of the CDR3 is TGTGCCATCAGGACCTGGACTAGCGGGGGGTACAATGAGCAGTTCTTC. This codes for CAIRTWTSGGYNEQFF.

The V call is TRBV6-1, the J call TRBJ1-1; the match to TRBD1 covers 7 bases. CDR1 is MNHNS and CDR2 is SASEGT in the germline V gene. After removal of 6 bases from V and 6 bases from J, the junction contained 10 bases not matched to a gene. This CDR3 is built from 14 residues. CDR3 nucleotides: TGTGCCAGCAGCAGGGGGGGGGCGATCGCTGAAGCTTTCTTT. The encoded protein is CASSRGGAIAEAFF.

The chain uses TRBV5-4 and TRBJ2-1, with 13 bases that match TRBD2. J lost 2 bases, V lost 4 bases, and 6 bases had no gene match. The germline V gene has CDR1 SGHNT and CDR2 YYREEE (reference sequence). CDR3 size: 17 residues. The CDR3 is CASSGGLAGQTYNEQFF. The CDR3 DNA sequence: TGTGCCAGCAGCGGGGGACTAGCGGGGCAAACCTACAATGAGCAGTTCTTC. The whole variable domain, filled in from reference TRBV5-4 and TRBJ2-1, reads ETGVTQSPTHLIKTRGQQVTLRCSSQSGHNTVSWYQQALGQGPQFIFQYYREEENGRGNFPPRFSGLQFPNYSSELNVNALELDDSALYLCASSGGLAGQTYNEQFFGPGTRLTVL.

In its sample, this clone was seen once. DNA for the CDR3: TGTGCCAGCAGCTTAGATGTCGGTGCTATGAACACTGAAGCTTTCTTT. Translating gives CASSLDVGAMNTEAFF. The rearrangement joins TRBV7-6 to TRBJ1-1, with D hard to call. Trimming pared 1 base from V and 0 bases from J, leaving 12 bases between. CDR1 and CDR2 (germline): SGHVS, FNYEAQ. The CDR3 consists of 16 residues.

This clone came up a few times. This chain joins TRBV11-2 and TRBJ1-2; 9 nucleotides align to TRBD1. CDR1 and CDR2 (germline): SGHAT, FQNNGV. V gave up 1 base and J gave up 4 bases; unmatched junction bases: 4. CDR3 length: 15 amino acids. The CDR3 region has the DNA TGTGCCAGCAGCTTAGTGCTACAGGGGGCCTATGGCTACACCTTC. It translates to CASSLVLQGAYGYTF.